The source of this TCR beta chain is a study of shared clonotypes between healthy human individuals. Study-level points and caveats: Naive subsets generally had larger estimated richness than memory subsets. When compared with the clonotypes that were shared by all four sorted-subset donors, the non-shared clonotypes turned out to have lower generation probabilities.

The germline CDR1 and CDR2 sequences are SGHAT and FQNNGV. The CDR3 is 15 amino acids. Trimming removed 1 base at V and 3 bases at J, with 13 bases between. Each subset's genomic DNA was split evenly across several immunoSEQ plates. Generated by immunoSEQ multiplex PCR, the TCRdb table keeps only in-frame clones and is missing some. The sample records millions of clones, roughly 91% being singletons. Concerning this clone: Its antigen is undetermined.

CD45RO negativity and positive selection for CCR7 defined naive CD8 cells, a population that excluded terminally differentiated effector memory CD45RA+ cells. The sequenced material came from naive CD8+ T cells from PBMCs. This receptor was obtained from a man aged 18 to 29 in good health. Some clones in this sample may be carry-over from other donors' samples. The genes are TRBV11-2 and TRBJ2-7; maybe TRBD1 (5 bases). The DNA of the CDR3 is TGTGCCAGCAGCTTAGGTTTGGCAGGGAACTACGAGCAGTACTTC. It yields the protein CASSLGLAGNYEQYF.